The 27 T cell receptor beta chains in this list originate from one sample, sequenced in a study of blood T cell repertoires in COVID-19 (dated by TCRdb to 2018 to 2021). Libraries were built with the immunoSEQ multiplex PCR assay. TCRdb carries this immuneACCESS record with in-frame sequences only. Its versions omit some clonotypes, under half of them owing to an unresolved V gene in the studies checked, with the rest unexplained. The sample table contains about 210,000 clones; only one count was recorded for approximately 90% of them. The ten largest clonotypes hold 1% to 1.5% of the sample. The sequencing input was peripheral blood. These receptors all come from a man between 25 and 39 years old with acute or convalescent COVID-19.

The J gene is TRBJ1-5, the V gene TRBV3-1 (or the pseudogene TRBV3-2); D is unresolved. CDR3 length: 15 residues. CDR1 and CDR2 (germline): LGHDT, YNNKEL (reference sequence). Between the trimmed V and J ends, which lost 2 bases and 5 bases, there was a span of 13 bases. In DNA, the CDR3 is TGTGCCAGCAGCCAAATTCTGGGCTGGGATCAGCCCCAGCATTTT. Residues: CASSQILGWDQPQHF.

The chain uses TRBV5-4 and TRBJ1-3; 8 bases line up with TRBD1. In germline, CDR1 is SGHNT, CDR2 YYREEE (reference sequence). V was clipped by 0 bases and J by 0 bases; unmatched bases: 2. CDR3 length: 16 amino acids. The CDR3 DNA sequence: TGTGCCAGCAGCTTGGGGGACAGGTACTCTGGAAACACCATATATTTT. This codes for CASSLGDRYSGNTIYF.

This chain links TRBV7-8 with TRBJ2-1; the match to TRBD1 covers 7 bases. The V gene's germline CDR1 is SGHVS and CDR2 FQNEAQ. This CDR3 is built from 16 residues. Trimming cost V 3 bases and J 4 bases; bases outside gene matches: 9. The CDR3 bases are TGTGCCAGCAGCTTGAGGACAGGCGAACTTTACAATGAGCAGTTCTTC. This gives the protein CASSLRTGELYNEQFF.

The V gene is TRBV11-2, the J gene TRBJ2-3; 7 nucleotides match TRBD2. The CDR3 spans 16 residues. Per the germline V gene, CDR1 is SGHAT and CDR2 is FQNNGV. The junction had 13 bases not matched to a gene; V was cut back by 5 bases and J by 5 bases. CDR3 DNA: TGTGCCAGCAGCCCAGCCGTTGCGGGGGTGGTAGATACGCAGTATTTT. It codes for CASSPAVAGVVDTQYF. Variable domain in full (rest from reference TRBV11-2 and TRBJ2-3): EAGVAQSPRYKIIEKRQSVAFWCNPISGHATLYWYQQILGQGPKLLIQFQNNGVVDDSQLPKDRFSAERLKGVDSTLKIQPAKLEDSAVYLCASSPAVAGVVDTQYFGPGTRLTVL.

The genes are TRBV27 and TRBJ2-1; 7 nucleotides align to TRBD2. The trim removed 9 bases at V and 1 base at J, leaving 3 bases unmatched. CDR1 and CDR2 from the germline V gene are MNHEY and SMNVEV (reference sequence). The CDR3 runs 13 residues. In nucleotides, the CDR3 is TGTGCCAGTCGCGGGGGATCCTACAATGAGCAGTTCTTC. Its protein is CASRGGSYNEQFF.

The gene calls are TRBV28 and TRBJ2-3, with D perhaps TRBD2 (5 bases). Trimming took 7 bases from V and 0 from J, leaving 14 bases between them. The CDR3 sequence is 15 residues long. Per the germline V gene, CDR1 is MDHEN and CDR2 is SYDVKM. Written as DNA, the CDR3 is TGTGCCAGCACCGCGCGAGGCGGGAGCACAGATACGCAGTATTTT. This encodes CASTARGGSTDTQYF.

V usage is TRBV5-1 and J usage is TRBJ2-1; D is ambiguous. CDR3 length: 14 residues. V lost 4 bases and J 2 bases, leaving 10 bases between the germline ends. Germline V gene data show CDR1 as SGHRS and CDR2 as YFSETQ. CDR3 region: CASSHSSTYNEQFF. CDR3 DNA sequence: TGCGCCAGCAGCCACTCGAGCACCTACAATGAGCAGTTCTTC.

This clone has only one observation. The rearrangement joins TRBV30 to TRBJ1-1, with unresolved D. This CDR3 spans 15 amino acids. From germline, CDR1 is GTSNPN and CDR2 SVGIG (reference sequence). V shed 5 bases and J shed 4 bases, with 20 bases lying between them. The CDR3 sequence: CAWWGDPPWGTEAFF. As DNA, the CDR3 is TGTGCCTGGTGGGGAGACCCTCCGTGGGGCACTGAAGCTTTCTTT.

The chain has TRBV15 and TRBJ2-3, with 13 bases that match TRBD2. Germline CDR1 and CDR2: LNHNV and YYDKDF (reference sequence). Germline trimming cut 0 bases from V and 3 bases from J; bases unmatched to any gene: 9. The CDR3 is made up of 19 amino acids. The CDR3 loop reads CATSREGSTSGRDTDTQYF. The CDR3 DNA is TGTGCCACCAGCAGAGAGGGAAGCACTAGCGGGAGGGATACAGATACGCAGTATTTT.

CDR3 in amino acids: CASGLVVLTGTGDTEAFF. CDR3 nucleotide sequence: TGTGCTAGTGGTTTGGTGGTATTAACCGGGACAGGGGACACTGAAGCTTTCTTT. The rearrangement links TRBV12-5 to TRBJ1-1; 10 positions agree with TRBD1. The V and J ends lost 0 bases and 3 bases, in that order; junction bases with no gene match: 10. This CDR3 has 18 residues. Germline CDR1 and CDR2: LGHNT and FRNRAP.

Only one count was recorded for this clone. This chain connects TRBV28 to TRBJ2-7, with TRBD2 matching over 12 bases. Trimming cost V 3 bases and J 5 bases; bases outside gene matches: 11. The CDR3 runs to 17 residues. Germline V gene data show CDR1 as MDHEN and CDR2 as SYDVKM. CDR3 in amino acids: CASSFFASGGVNHEQYF. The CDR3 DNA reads TGTGCCAGCAGTTTTTTCGCTAGCGGGGGGGTTAACCACGAGCAGTACTTC. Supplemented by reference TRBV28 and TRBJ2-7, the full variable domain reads DVKVTQSSRYLVKRTGEKVFLECVQDMDHENMFWYRQDPGLGLRLIYFSYDVKMKEKGDIPEGYSVSREKKERFSLILESASTNQTSMYLCASSFFASGGVNHEQYFGPGTRLTVT.

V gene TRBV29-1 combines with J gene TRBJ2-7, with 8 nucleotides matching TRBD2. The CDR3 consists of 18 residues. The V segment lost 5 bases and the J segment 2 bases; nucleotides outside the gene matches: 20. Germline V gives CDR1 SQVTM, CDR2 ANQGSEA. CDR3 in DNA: TGCAGCGTTCTTCCTGGCCCAAGTCGGGGGGGGAGGGCCTACGAGCAGTACTTC. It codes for CSVLPGPSRGGRAYEQYF.

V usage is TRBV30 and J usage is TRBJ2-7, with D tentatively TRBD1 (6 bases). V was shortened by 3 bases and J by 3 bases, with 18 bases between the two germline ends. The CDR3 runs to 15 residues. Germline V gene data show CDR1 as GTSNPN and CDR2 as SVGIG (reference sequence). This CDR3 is CAWRPGRGPRYEQYF. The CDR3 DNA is TGTGCCTGGAGACCTGGCAGGGGCCCTCGCTACGAGCAGTACTTC. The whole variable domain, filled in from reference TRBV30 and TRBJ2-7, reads SQTIHQWPATLVQPVGSPLSLECTVEGTSNPNLYWYRQAAGRGLQLLFYSVGIGQISSEVPQNLSASRPQDRQFILSSKKLLLSDSGFYLCAWRPGRGPRYEQYFGPGTRLTVT.

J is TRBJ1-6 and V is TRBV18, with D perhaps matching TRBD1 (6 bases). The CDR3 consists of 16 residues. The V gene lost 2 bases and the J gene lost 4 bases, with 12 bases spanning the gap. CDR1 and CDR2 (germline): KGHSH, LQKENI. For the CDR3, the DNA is TGTGCCAGCTCACCAGACAGGCTCGGTTATAATTCACCCCTCCACTTT. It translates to CASSPDRLGYNSPLHF.

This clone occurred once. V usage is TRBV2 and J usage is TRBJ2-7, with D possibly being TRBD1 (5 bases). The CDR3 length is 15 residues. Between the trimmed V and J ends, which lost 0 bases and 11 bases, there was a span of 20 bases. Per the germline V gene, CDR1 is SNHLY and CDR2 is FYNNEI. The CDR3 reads CASSEAGQLPLGEYF. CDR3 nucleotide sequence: TGTGCCAGCAGTGAAGCAGGGCAGCTTCCTCTAGGGGAGTACTTC.

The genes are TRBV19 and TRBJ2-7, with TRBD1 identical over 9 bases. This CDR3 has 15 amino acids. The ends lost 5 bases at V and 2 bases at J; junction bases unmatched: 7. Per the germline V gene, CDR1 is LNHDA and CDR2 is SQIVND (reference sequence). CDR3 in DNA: TGTGCCAGTAGTCTAAGACAGGGGGAAACCTACGAGCAGTACTTC. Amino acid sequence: CASSLRQGETYEQYF.

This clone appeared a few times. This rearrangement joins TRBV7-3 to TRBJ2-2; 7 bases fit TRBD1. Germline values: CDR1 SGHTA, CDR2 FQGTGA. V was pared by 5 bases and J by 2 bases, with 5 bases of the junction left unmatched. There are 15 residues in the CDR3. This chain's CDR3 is CASSIGTVNTGELFF. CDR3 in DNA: TGTGCCAGCAGCATCGGGACAGTTAACACCGGGGAGCTGTTTTTT. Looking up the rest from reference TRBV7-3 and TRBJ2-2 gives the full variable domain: GAGVSQTPSNKVTEKGKYVELRCDPISGHTALYWYRQSLGQGPEFLIYFQGTGAADDSGLPNDRFFAVRPEGSVSTLKIQRTERGDSAVYLCASSIGTVNTGELFFGEGSRLTVL.

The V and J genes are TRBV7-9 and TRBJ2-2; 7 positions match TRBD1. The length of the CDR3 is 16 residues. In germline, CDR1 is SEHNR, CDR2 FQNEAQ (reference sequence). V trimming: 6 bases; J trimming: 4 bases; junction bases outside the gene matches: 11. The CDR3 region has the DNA TGTGCCAGCAGTTGGGAACAGGGGAAGATCACCGGGGAGCTGTTTTTT. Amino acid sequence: CASSWEQGKITGELFF. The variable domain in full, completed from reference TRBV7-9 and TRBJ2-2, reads DTGVSQNPRHKITKRGQNVTFRCDPISEHNRLYWYRQTLGQGPEFLTYFQNEAQLEKSRLLSDRFSAERPKGSFSTLEIQRTEQGDSAMYLCASSWEQGKITGELFFGEGSRLTVL.

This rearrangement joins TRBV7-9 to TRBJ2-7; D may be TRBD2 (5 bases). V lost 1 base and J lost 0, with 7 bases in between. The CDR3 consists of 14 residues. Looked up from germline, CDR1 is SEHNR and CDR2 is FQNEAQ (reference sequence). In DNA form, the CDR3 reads TGTGCCAGCAGCTTAGGGACTGCCTCCTACGAGCAGTACTTC. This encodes CASSLGTASYEQYF.

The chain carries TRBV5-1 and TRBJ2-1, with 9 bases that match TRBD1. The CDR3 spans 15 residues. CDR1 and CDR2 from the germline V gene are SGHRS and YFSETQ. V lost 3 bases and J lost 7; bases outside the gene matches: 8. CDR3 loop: CASSWTGTGWNEQFF. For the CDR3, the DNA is TGCGCCAGCAGCTGGACGGGGACAGGGTGGAATGAGCAGTTCTTC.

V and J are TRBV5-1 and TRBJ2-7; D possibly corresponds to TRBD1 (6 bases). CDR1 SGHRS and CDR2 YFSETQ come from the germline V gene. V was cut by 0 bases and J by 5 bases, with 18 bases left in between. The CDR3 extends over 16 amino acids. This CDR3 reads CASSLAPTGGLHEQYF. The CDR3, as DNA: TGCGCCAGCAGCTTGGCCCCGACAGGAGGCTTGCACGAGCAGTACTTC.

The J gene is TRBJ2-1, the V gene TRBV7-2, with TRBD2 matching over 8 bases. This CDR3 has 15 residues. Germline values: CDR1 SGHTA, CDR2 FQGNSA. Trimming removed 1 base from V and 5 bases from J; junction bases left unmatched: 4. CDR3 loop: CASSLVGTRNNEQFF. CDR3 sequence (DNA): TGTGCCAGCAGCTTAGTCGGGACTAGAAACAATGAGCAGTTCTTC. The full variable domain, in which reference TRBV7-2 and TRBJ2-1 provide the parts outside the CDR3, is GAGVSQSPSNKVTEKGKDVELRCDPISGHTALYWYRQSLGQGLEFLIYFQGNSAPDKSGLPSDRFSAERTGGSVSTLTIQRTQQEDSAVYLCASSLVGTRNNEQFFGPGTRLTVL.

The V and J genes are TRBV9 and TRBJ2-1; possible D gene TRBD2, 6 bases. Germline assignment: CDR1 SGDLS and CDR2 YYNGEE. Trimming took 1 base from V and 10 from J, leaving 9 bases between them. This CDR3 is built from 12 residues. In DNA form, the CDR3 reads TGTGCCAGCAGCGTAAACGCGGGGGAGCAGTTCTTC. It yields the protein CASSVNAGEQFF.

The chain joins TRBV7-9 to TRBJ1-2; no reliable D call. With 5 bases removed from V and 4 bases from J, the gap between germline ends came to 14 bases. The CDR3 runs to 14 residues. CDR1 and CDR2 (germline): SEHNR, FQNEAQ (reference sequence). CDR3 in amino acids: CASSMALPGYGYTF. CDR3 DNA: TGTGCCAGCAGCATGGCCCTTCCAGGCTATGGCTACACCTTC.

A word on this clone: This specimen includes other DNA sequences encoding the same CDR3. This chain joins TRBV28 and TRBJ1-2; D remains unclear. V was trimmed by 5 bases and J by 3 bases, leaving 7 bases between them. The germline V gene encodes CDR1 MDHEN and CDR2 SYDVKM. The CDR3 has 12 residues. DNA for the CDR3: TGTGCCAGCAGTGGAGGCCACTATGGCTACACCTTC. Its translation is CASSGGHYGYTF.

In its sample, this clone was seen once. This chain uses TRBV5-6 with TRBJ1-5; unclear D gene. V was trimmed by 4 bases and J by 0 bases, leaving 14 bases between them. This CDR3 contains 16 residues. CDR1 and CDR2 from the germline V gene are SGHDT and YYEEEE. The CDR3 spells CASSLLRDYSNQPQHF. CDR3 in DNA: TGTGCCAGCAGCCTCTTACGGGATTATAGCAATCAGCCCCAGCATTTT.

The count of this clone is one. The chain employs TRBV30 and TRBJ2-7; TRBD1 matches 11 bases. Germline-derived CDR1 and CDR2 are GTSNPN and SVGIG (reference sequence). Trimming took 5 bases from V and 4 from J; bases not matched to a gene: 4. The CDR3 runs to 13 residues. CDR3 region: CAWEGDRGYEQYF. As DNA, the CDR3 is TGTGCCTGGGAGGGGGACAGGGGGTACGAGCAGTACTTC.